This T cell receptor (beta chain) was observed in a study of blood T cells in healthy people across ages. Whole-study context: Template switching retrieved approximately one barcoded beta molecule for each two T cells.

A sample-barcoded 5' primer and a J-beta primer mix were used in a second PCR of roughly 7 to 11 cycles. CDR3-containing paired-end reads numbering at least 2.5 million came from each sample. TCRdb reanalysed the 5' RACE reads using MiXCR and keeps one entry per CDR3 protein. In the table there are 1.5 million to 2 million distinct CDR3 sequences, roughly 27% of which are singletons. The CDR3 extends over 16 amino acids. V lost 6 bases, J lost 1 base, and 19 bases lay in between. Per the germline V gene, CDR1 is SGHTA and CDR2 is FQGNSA. This clonotype has only a few counts. Sequenced input: blood. The source of this sequence is a woman aged 30 to 39 in good health. V is TRBV7-2 and J is TRBJ2-7; TRBD1 or TRBD2 may be the D gene (6 bases each). CDR3 loop: CASSLGGPGPSYEQYF. CDR3 bases: TGTGCCAGCAGTCTAGGGGGGCCTGGGCCTTCCTACGAGCAGTACTTC.